This T cell receptor (beta chain) came from a study of cytomegalovirus exposure and HLA in healthy donors. Healthy bone marrow donors formed the donor group. Amplification used 60 Vbeta primers and 13 Jbeta primers. Sequencing used immunoSEQ multiplex PCR; TCRdb keeps in-frame clones, though not all of them. The table includes some 170,000 clones, approximately 70% detected once. With respect to this clone: Its antigen remains unidentified.

Study-level points and caveats: Three of the chains that were CMV-associated were confirmed in vitro to be specific for CMV antigens. Later analysis suggested most CMV-associated TCR beta chains were HLA-restricted. For most TCR beta V segments, an earlier analysis put the productive rate at about 90% or about 30% of the time.

The CDR3 contains 17 residues. V lost 5 bases, J lost 1 base, and 20 bases lay in between. Germline V lookup: CDR1 SEHNR, CDR2 FQNEAQ (reference sequence). The sequenced sample consisted of PBMCs. The receptor's source is a man in his late teens or twenties in good health and CMV-seropositive. J is TRBJ2-5 and V is TRBV7-9; D perhaps matches TRBD2 (6 bases). The CDR3 is CASSPQYGRSFQETQYF. DNA of the CDR3: TGTGCCAGCAGCCCCCAGTATGGGAGGTCCTTCCAAGAGACCCAGTACTTC.